The 27 T cell receptor beta chains in this list originate from one sample, sequenced in a study of regulatory and conventional T cells in RAG deficiency. Sequencing was performed with immunoSEQ multiplex PCR; in TCRdb, only in-frame clones are kept and a portion is missing. The sample shows about 30,000 clones, about 78% of them seen only once. The sorted conventional CD4+ T cells were CD25-low and CD127-high, with genomic DNA sequenced. These data were also reused for a study on regulatory T cells. From that second work: The primer mix had 52 TRBV and 13 TRBJ primers.

The sequencing sample was made of CD4+ effector T cells sorted from blood. Receptor source: a human donor in good health.

The chain is built from TRBV19 and TRBJ1-5; a weak D match, TRBD1 (6 bases). The CDR3 runs 14 residues. Trimming took off 7 bases at V and 4 bases at J, with 14 bases between the two ends. Looked up from germline, CDR1 is LNHDA and CDR2 is SQIVND (reference sequence). Here the CDR3 DNA reads TGTGCCAGTAATCTCGACAGGCTTAATCAGCCCCAGCATTTT. Translating it yields CASNLDRLNQPQHF.

CDR3 loop: CASSTGTAGGGTDTQYF. The CDR3 nucleotides are TGTGCCAGCAGCACCGGGACGGCCGGGGGGGGTACAGATACGCAGTATTTT. The chain is built from TRBV11-2 and TRBJ2-3, with 8 nucleotides matching TRBD2. In germline, CDR1 is SGHAT, CDR2 FQNNGV. V trimming: 5 bases; J trimming: 3 bases; junction bases outside the gene matches: 13. The CDR3 consists of 17 residues.

CDR3 sequence (DNA): TGTGCCAGCTCACCTGGGGGGGGCTCGACCTACGAGCAGTACTTC. Protein product: CASSPGGGSTYEQYF. This sequence joins TRBV18 and TRBJ2-7; possible D gene TRBD2, 7 bases. Trimming took 3 bases from V and 2 from J, leaving 14 bases between them. CDR3 length equals 15 residues. The germline V gene has CDR1 KGHSH and CDR2 LQKENI. The whole variable domain, remainder taken from reference TRBV18 and TRBJ2-7, is NAGVMQNPRHLVRRRGQEARLRCSPMKGHSHVYWYRQLPEEGLKFMVYLQKENIIDESGMPKERFSAEFPKEGPSILRIQQVVRGDSAAYFCASSPGGGSTYEQYFGPGTRLTVT.

This chain links TRBV10-1 with TRBJ1-2; no definite D call. Germline CDR1 is WNHNN and CDR2 is SYGVQD (reference sequence). There are 13 residues in the CDR3. V shed 0 bases and J shed 4 bases, with 6 bases lying between them. In DNA form, the CDR3 reads TGCGCCAGCAGTGAGTCGACCCTCTATGGCTACACCTTC. Its translation is CASSESTLYGYTF.

V gene TRBV4-1 combines with J gene TRBJ2-2, with a weak D call TRBD2 (7 bases). The CDR3 runs 17 residues. Germline V CDR1 and CDR2: MGHRA, YSYEKL. Deletions cut 3 bases from V and 5 bases from J, with 19 bases between. The CDR3 region has the DNA TGCGCCAGCAGCCACCCTAGGGGGGAGGGGAGAACCGGGGAGCTGTTTTTT. Protein: CASSHPRGEGRTGELFF.

V and J are TRBV6-5 and TRBJ2-4, with D possibly matching TRBD2 (5 bases). The length of the CDR3 is 15 residues. The germline V and J ends were trimmed by 6 bases and 1 base, with 13 bases remaining between them. Germline-derived CDR1 and CDR2 are MNHEY and SVGAGI. The CDR3 here is CASSPDRGAKNIQYF. The CDR3, as DNA: TGTGCCAGCAGCCCGGACCGAGGGGCCAAAAACATTCAGTACTTC.

The rearrangement uses TRBV5-5 and TRBJ2-3; D unclear. CDR1 SGHKS and CDR2 YYEKEE come from the germline V gene (reference sequence). This CDR3 contains 14 residues. The V and J ends lost 7 bases and 0 bases respectively, with 12 bases between them. The CDR3 coding sequence is TGTGCCAGCGGCCCCGAGGTGAGCACAGATACGCAGTATTTT. Amino acids: CASGPEVSTDTQYF.

V usage is TRBV7-2 and J usage is TRBJ2-3; D is unclear. CDR3 length: 15 amino acids. Germline CDR1 and CDR2: SGHTA and FQGNSA. Deletions cut 3 bases from V and 0 bases from J, with 10 bases between. The CDR3 DNA is TGTGCCAGCAGCTTGGCCGGACGAAGCACAGATACGCAGTATTTT. Its protein product is CASSLAGRSTDTQYF. The variable domain in full, with the rest retrieved from reference TRBV7-2 and TRBJ2-3, is GAGVSQSPSNKVTEKGKDVELRCDPISGHTALYWYRQSLGQGLEFLIYFQGNSAPDKSGLPSDRFSAERTGGSVSTLTIQRTQQEDSAVYLCASSLAGRSTDTQYFGPGTRLTVL.

This CDR3 is CASSLGYSPRSYNEQFF. CDR3 bases: TGTGCCAGCAGTTTAGGGTACAGCCCCCGCTCCTACAATGAGCAGTTCTTC. The chain joins TRBV28 to TRBJ2-1, with D hard to call. CDR1 and CDR2 from the germline V gene are MDHEN and SYDVKM. V lost 2 bases to trimming and J lost 0 bases, with 14 bases between them. This CDR3 spans 17 amino acids.

The gene calls are TRBV6-1 and TRBJ2-5; possible D gene TRBD1, 5 bases. The CDR3 is made up of 14 amino acids. Germline CDR1 and CDR2: MNHNS and SASEGT. The V end lost 3 bases, the J end lost 9 bases, and 17 bases lay between the germline ends. The DNA for the CDR3 is TGTGCCAGCAGTGAGCTGGCAGGGAAGTTGTCCCAGTACTTC. Protein product: CASSELAGKLSQYF.

This sequence joins TRBV9 and TRBJ2-3, with D possibly called TRBD1 or TRBD2 (5 bases each). The CDR3 is 16 amino acids. Trimming removed 3 bases from V and 8 bases from J, with 22 bases in between. CDR1 and CDR2 from the germline V gene are SGDLS and YYNGEE. The CDR3 DNA follows: TGTGCCAGCAGCGGTCCTACTCGGGGACCGGAGATTACGCAGTATTTT. Its protein product is CASSGPTRGPEITQYF.

The chain is built from TRBV7-3 and TRBJ2-5, with D maybe TRBD2 (7 bases). The CDR3 runs 14 residues. V dropped 6 bases and J dropped 5 bases, with 16 bases sitting between them. Germline V gives CDR1 SGHTA, CDR2 FQGTGA. CDR3: CASSYGRGGETQYF. The CDR3 bases are TGTGCCAGCAGTTACGGCAGGGGAGGGGAGACCCAGTACTTC. The variable domain in full, completed from reference TRBV7-3 and TRBJ2-5, reads GAGVSQTPSNKVTEKGKYVELRCDPISGHTALYWYRQSLGQGPEFLIYFQGTGAADDSGLPNDRFFAVRPEGSVSTLKIQRTERGDSAVYLCASSYGRGGETQYFGPGTRLLVL.

CDR3 region: CASSPGLDQPQHF. The CDR3 DNA sequence: TGTGCCAGCTCACCGGGACTCGATCAGCCCCAGCATTTT. V gene TRBV18 combines with J gene TRBJ1-5, with D perhaps matching TRBD1 (5 bases). The CDR3 spans 13 residues. Trimming cost V 3 bases and J 5 bases, with 8 bases left between them. Germline CDR1 is KGHSH and CDR2 is LQKENI.

This clone was seen a few times. This chain connects TRBV19 to TRBJ1-6; unclear D gene. This CDR3 has 15 amino acids. V lost 1 base to trimming and J lost 4 bases, with 8 bases between them. From germline, CDR1 is LNHDA and CDR2 SQIVND (reference sequence). CDR3 sequence: CASSIAGSYNSPLHF. CDR3 DNA sequence: TGTGCCAGTAGTATAGCCGGAAGTTATAATTCACCCCTCCACTTT. The full variable domain, completed using reference TRBV19 and TRBJ1-6, is DGGITQSPKYLFRKEGQNVTLSCEQNLNHDAMYWYRQDPGQGLRLIYYSQIVNDFQKGDIAEGYSVSREKKESFPLTVTSAQKNPTAFYLCASSIAGSYNSPLHFGNGTRLTVT.

In this sample, this clone turned up once. The chain joins TRBV11-3 to TRBJ2-2, with D perhaps TRBD2 (6 bases). Per germline, CDR1 SGHNT and CDR2 YENEEA. The germline V and J ends were trimmed by 7 bases and 1 base, with 10 bases remaining between them. The CDR3 extends over 14 amino acids. CDR3 loop: CASTWRGNTGELFF. CDR3 nucleotide sequence: TGTGCCAGCACGTGGCGGGGGAACACCGGGGAGCTGTTTTTT.

The V call is TRBV10-2, the J call TRBJ1-1; 11 nucleotides match TRBD1. With V trimmed by 6 bases and J by 7 bases, 10 bases remained unmatched. CDR3 length: 15 residues. Germline CDR1 is WSHSY and CDR2 is SAAADI. The CDR3 here is CASRNHGQGAGEAFF. Written as DNA, the CDR3 is TGCGCCAGCAGGAACCACGGACAGGGGGCTGGTGAAGCTTTCTTT.

The rearrangement uses TRBV2 and TRBJ2-3; TRBD1 agrees at 10 bases. The CDR3 contains 16 residues. Looked up from germline, CDR1 is SNHLY and CDR2 is FYNNEI. V was pared by 6 bases and J by 1 base, with 7 bases of the junction left unmatched. In nucleotides, the CDR3 is TGTGCCAGCAGGAAGGACAGGGGGGGTCGCACAGATACGCAGTATTTT. As protein: CASRKDRGGRTDTQYF.

V and J are TRBV15 and TRBJ1-2, with 8 bases that match TRBD1. Germline lookup yields CDR1 LNHNV and CDR2 YYDKDF (reference sequence). This CDR3 spans 13 amino acids. J gave up 5 bases and V 5 bases, and 4 bases lay outside the gene matches. The CDR3 is CATSGNRGYGYTF. The CDR3 region has the DNA TGTGCCACCAGCGGAAACAGGGGGTATGGCTACACCTTC.

This rearrangement joins TRBV28 to TRBJ2-5; unclear D gene. The CDR3 consists of 14 residues. CDR1 is MDHEN, CDR2 SYDVKM, per germline. V dropped 4 bases and J dropped 0 bases, with 9 bases sitting between them. The CDR3 spells CASSSGVYQETQYF. The CDR3 DNA is TGTGCCAGCAGTTCCGGAGTGTACCAAGAGACCCAGTACTTC.

This sequence joins TRBV2 and TRBJ1-5; D perhaps matches TRBD1 (5 bases). Germline assignment: CDR1 SNHLY and CDR2 FYNNEI. This CDR3 comprises 14 residues. V lost 8 bases to trimming and J lost 7 bases, with 18 bases between them. DNA of the CDR3: TGTGCCAGCCGGGCCCGGACCGGGGGGCAGCCCCAGCATTTT. Protein sequence: CASRARTGGQPQHF.

The rearrangement uses TRBV29-1 and TRBJ2-7, with 8 positions matching TRBD2. V lost 3 bases and J lost 3; bases outside the gene matches: 7. Germline-derived CDR1 and CDR2 are SQVTM and ANQGSEA. The CDR3 runs to 14 residues. As DNA, the CDR3 is TGCAGCGTTGAGGTGGGCGGGGGGAGCTACGAGCAGTACTTC. This codes for CSVEVGGGSYEQYF.

V and J are TRBV19 and TRBJ1-3; D uncertain. Trimming removed 0 bases at V and 2 bases at J, with 5 bases between. This CDR3 contains 14 residues. The germline V gene has CDR1 LNHDA and CDR2 SQIVND (reference sequence). CDR3 bases: TGTGCCAGTAGTATAGATCTCGCTGGAAACACCATATATTTT. Residues: CASSIDLAGNTIYF. The variable domain in full, with the rest retrieved from reference TRBV19 and TRBJ1-3, is DGGITQSPKYLFRKEGQNVTLSCEQNLNHDAMYWYRQDPGQGLRLIYYSQIVNDFQKGDIAEGYSVSREKKESFPLTVTSAQKNPTAFYLCASSIDLAGNTIYFGEGSWLTVV.

V and J are TRBV18 and TRBJ1-1; unclear D gene. The CDR3 sequence is 14 residues long. Germline values: CDR1 KGHSH, CDR2 LQKENI. Trimming pared 8 bases from V and 4 bases from J, leaving 17 bases between. The CDR3 sequence is CASHTRARATEAFF. For the CDR3, the DNA is TGTGCCAGCCACACTCGGGCCCGGGCCACTGAAGCTTTCTTT.

The chain combines TRBV7-9 with TRBJ1-4; D is possibly TRBD1 (5 bases). With 5 bases removed from V and 5 bases from J, the gap between germline ends came to 15 bases. Germline CDR1 and CDR2: SEHNR and FQNEAQ (reference sequence). The CDR3 spans 15 residues. Here the CDR3 DNA reads TGTGCCAGCAGCCCCTTAGGGGACCTGAATGAAAAACTGTTTTTT. Its translation: CASSPLGDLNEKLFF.

The chain couples TRBV14 to TRBJ2-3, with 9 positions matching TRBD2. Germline assignment: CDR1 SGHDN and CDR2 FVKESK. The CDR3 length is 18 residues. The V gene end was trimmed by 0 bases and the J gene end by 4 bases; junction bases not matched to a gene: 11. The CDR3 bases are TGTGCCAGCAGCCAAGAAGCGCGGCTAGCGGGGTTGTCAGATACGCAGTATTTT. The encoded protein is CASSQEARLAGLSDTQYF.

The chain is built from TRBV15 and TRBJ2-1; a possible D gene is TRBD1 (5 bases). The CDR3 loop spans 20 amino acids. Germline assignment: CDR1 LNHNV and CDR2 YYDKDF (reference sequence). The germline V and J ends were trimmed by 5 bases and 3 bases, with 29 bases remaining between them. CDR3 protein: CATSGRIGLLGADLYNEQFF. DNA of the CDR3: TGTGCCACCAGCGGGCGGATAGGTTTGTTAGGGGCCGACCTCTACAATGAGCAGTTCTTC.

The chain joins TRBV12-1 to TRBJ2-4; the table's D call TRBD1 went unverified against the DNA. TRBV12-1 is a documented pseudogene. CDR3 size: 17 residues. The CDR3 DNA is TGTGCCAGCACCCCCGGCAGAGTGTGCGAGGGGGTAAACATTCAGTACTTC. Translating it yields CASTPGRVCEGVNIQYF.